The rows below give T cell receptor beta chains drawn from one sample of a study of cytomegalovirus exposure and HLA in healthy donors. Here immunoSEQ multiplex PCR was the method, and the copy in TCRdb shows in-frame clones only, minus some. The table lists nearly 110,000 clones, 65% to 85% of them singletons, with approximately 2.4% in the top ten. Sequences were obtained from PBMCs. These receptor sequences come from a man between 18 and 29 years old in good health and CMV-seronegative. CDR3s include the opening cysteine and the closing phenylalanine or tryptophan. The D gene is left open where the match is weak. The size of a clone is reported for some rows only, either as once, few or many, or as a class for expanded clones.

clone_size,d_call,j_call,v_call,cdr3_nt,cdr3_aa
-,-,TRBJ1-5,TRBV5-1,TGCGCCAGCAGCTTGGGCAGCGGCAATCAGCCCCAGCATTTT,CASSLGSGNQPQHF
-,TRBD1,TRBJ2-5,TRBV7-9,TGTGCCAGCAGCCCAGCCTTCCGGGACAGGCAGACCCAGTACTTC,CASSPAFRDRQTQYF
-,-,TRBJ2-3,TRBV18,TGTGCCAGCTCCTACCCAGTGAAGCGGGATACGCAGTATTTT,CASSYPVKRDTQYF
-,-,TRBJ1-2,TRBV7-9,TGTGCCAGCAGCTTAGTTGAGACAGCTAACTATGGCTACACCTTC,CASSLVETANYGYTF
-,-,TRBJ2-1,TRBV7-9,TGTGCCAGCAGCACACCTGGACATACCTCCTACAATGAGCAGTTCTTC,CASSTPGHTSYNEQFF
-,-,TRBJ2-7,TRBV7-9,TGTGCCAGCAGCTTCGTCTACGACTACGAGCAGTACTTC,CASSFVYDYEQYF
-,TRBD2,TRBJ2-7,TRBV6-1,TGTGCCACAGTAGCGGGGGGCACGAGCTCCTACGAGCAGTACTTC,CATVAGGTSSYEQYF
-,-,TRBJ1-2,TRBV20-1,TGCAGTGCTCTTTTGGGCATCGGCTACACCTTC,CSALLGIGYTF
-,TRBD2,TRBJ2-2,TRBV4-2,TGTGCCAGCAGCCGCCTACACGCCGGGACTAGCGGGGGGGCAAGAGGGATCGGGGAGCTGTTTTTT,CASSRLHAGTSGGARGIGELFF
-,-,TRBJ1-1,TRBV29-1,TGCAGCGTAGCAGGGGACGCGGGTGGCACTGAAGCTTTCTTT,CSVAGDAGGTEAFF
-,TRBD2,TRBJ2-3,TRBV5-6,TGTGCCAGCAGCTTTAGACTAGCGGGGGACACAGATACGCAGTATTTT,CASSFRLAGDTDTQYF
once,TRBD1,TRBJ1-2,TRBV4-3,TGCGCCAGCAGCCTTACAGGGGGCAGAGACTATGGCTACACCTTC,CASSLTGGRDYGYTF
-,-,TRBJ1-1,TRBV13,TGTGCCAGCAGCCGGAACGAGGGACCGGGGGATGAAGCTTTCTTT,CASSRNEGPGDEAFF
once,-,TRBJ2-1,TRBV10-3,TGTGCCATCAGTGAGTCCCGCAGGGCAAACAATGAGCAGTTCTTC,CAISESRRANNEQFF
-,-,TRBJ1-6,TRBV9,TGTGCCAGCAGCGTAGACTGGTCACCCCTCCACTTT,CASSVDWSPLHF
-,-,TRBJ1-5,TRBV7-2,TGTGCCAGCAGCTCACAGGGTGGACAGCCCCAGCATTTT,CASSSQGGQPQHF
-,TRBD2,TRBJ2-7,TRBV7-6,TGTGCCAGCAGCTTAGCGAAGCGGGGGGGAACCTACGAGCAGTACTTC,CASSLAKRGGTYEQYF
-,TRBD1,TRBJ2-7,TRBV7-2,TGTGCCAGCAGCGATGGGACAGGGGCCTACGAGCAGTACTTC,CASSDGTGAYEQYF
-,-,TRBJ1-3,TRBV4-1,TGCGCCAGCAGCCAACTCACCACGTCCGGCTCTGGAAACACCATATATTTT,CASSQLTTSGSGNTIYF
-,-,TRBJ1-2,TRBV5-6,TGTGCCAGCAGCTTGGCCATGCAGGGAGGAGGCTACCCCTTC,CASSLAMQGGGYPF
-,-,TRBJ2-1,TRBV13,TGTGCCAGCGGGGGGGCGGTCTACAATGAGCAGTTCTTC,CASGGAVYNEQFF
once,TRBD1,TRBJ2-7,TRBV4-3,TGCGCCAGCAGCCCCCGGGACAGGGCATACGAGCAGTACTTC,CASSPRDRAYEQYF
few,-,TRBJ1-5,TRBV10-3,TGTGCCATCAGAGCCGAACTCAATCAGCCCCAGCATTTT,CAIRAELNQPQHF
-,TRBD1,TRBJ2-7,TRBV5-4,TGTGCCAGCAGCTGGGCCCTCGACAGGGAAATATTCTACGAGCAGTACTTC,CASSWALDREIFYEQYF
-,TRBD1,TRBJ2-5,TRBV6-5,TGTGCCAGCAGGACCGGGACAGCTCAAGAGACCCAGTACTTC,CASRTGTAQETQYF
-,-,TRBJ1-3,TRBV7-2,TGTGCCAGCAGCTTAGCGCGGGCTTCTGGAAACACCATATATTTT,CASSLARASGNTIYF
-,-,TRBJ1-1,TRBV7-8,TGTGCCAGCAGCTTAACAGTGGTGAACACTGAAGCTTTCTTT,CASSLTVVNTEAFF
once,TRBD1,TRBJ2-7,TRBV19,TGTGCCAGTAACCGGGACAGCTCCTACGAGCAGTACTTC,CASNRDSSYEQYF
-,TRBD1,TRBJ1-5,TRBV7-2,TGTGCCAGCAGCCCGGACAGGGTTAATCAGCCCCAGCATTTT,CASSPDRVNQPQHF
few,TRBD1,TRBJ2-5,TRBV27,TGTGCCAGCAGGGGACAGGGGAGGGAGACCCAGTACTTC,CASRGQGRETQYF
-,TRBD1,TRBJ1-2,TRBV7-9,TGTGCCAGCAGCTCCCTCACAGGGGCCTATGGCTACACCTTC,CASSSLTGAYGYTF
-,-,TRBJ2-7,TRBV2,TGTGCCAGCAGTGTGGTAGTACTCAGGTCCTACGAGCAGTACTTC,CASSVVVLRSYEQYF
-,-,TRBJ1-2,TRBV29-1,TGCAGCGTTGAAGATCCCCAGAGGGGAGGTAGTGGCTACACCTTC,CSVEDPQRGGSGYTF
-,-,TRBJ1-3,TRBV7-2,TGTGCCAGCAGCTTAGGACATTTCTCTGGAAACACCATATATTTT,CASSLGHFSGNTIYF
-,TRBD1,TRBJ2-1,TRBV15,TGTGCCACCAGCAGAGAACGGAGCCGACAGGGCGTGTTCTTC,CATSRERSRQGVFF
few,-,TRBJ1-2,TRBV28,TGTGCCAGCAGTTACGAGTTTAACGGCTACACCTTC,CASSYEFNGYTF
-,-,TRBJ2-3,TRBV28,TGTGCCAGCAGCTATGCTAGGGGGGGGACTAATACGCAGTATTTT,CASSYARGGTNTQYF
few,TRBD1,TRBJ1-4,TRBV4-3,TGCGCCAGCAGCCTGACAGGGGTAGAGGAAAAACTGTTTTTT,CASSLTGVEEKLFF
-,TRBD1,TRBJ1-1,TRBV7-9,TGTTCCAGCAGCTTCGGGACAGTGAACACTGAAGCTTTCTTT,CSSSFGTVNTEAFF
-,-,TRBJ1-1,TRBV5-1,TGCGCCAGCAGAACCGCGGTGAACACTGAAGCTTTCTTT,CASRTAVNTEAFF
few,-,TRBJ2-5,TRBV27,TGTGCCAGCAGTTTAGGGGGGTACCAAGAGACCCAGTACTTC,CASSLGGYQETQYF
-,TRBD2,TRBJ2-3,TRBV28,TGTGCCAGCTTCCCCCTAGCGGGGGGCACAGATACGCAGTATTTT,CASFPLAGGTDTQYF
-,-,TRBJ2-3,TRBV4-2,TGTGCCAGCAGCCAAGAGTTAGCTACGCAGTATTTT,CASSQELATQYF
-,-,TRBJ1-1,TRBV18,TGTGCCAGCTCACCGGAAACAGGGCTATATGGTATCTTT,CASSPETGLYGIF
-,-,TRBJ2-1,TRBV28,TGTGCCAGCAGTTTAAGTAGAGCAGGGGAAAATGAGCAGTTCTTC,CASSLSRAGENEQFF
-,-,TRBJ1-4,TRBV7-8,TGTGCCAGCAGCTTTCCCGGGGGGACCACCGGTGAAAAACTGTTTTTT,CASSFPGGTTGEKLFF